The text below deals with one T cell receptor beta chain. Its antigen is unidentified. The CDR3 is 15 amino acids. CDR1 is MNHNS and CDR2 is SASEGT in the germline V gene. V was cut by 2 bases and J by 4 bases, with 13 bases left in between. 13 Jbeta primers and 60 Vbeta primers were used for the PCR. Methods used by the authors: In a later analysis, some 80 million unique TCR beta chains included roughly 11 million shared by two or more donors. Profiling relied on immunoSEQ multiplex PCR, and the TCRdb table lists in-frame clones only, not all of them. Clone size and the V and J calls come from that table; the DNA yielded D and trimming. The table includes around 150,000 clones, roughly 84% detected once. This sample was included in a study of cytomegalovirus exposure and HLA in healthy donors. General observations from the study: TCR beta V- and J-gene trimming, according to a later analysis, was linked to a missense DCLRE1C variant. In a later analysis, common viral pathogens appeared linked to several of the most significant clusters. Presence/absence analyses assumed roughly uniform sequencing depth across donors, which may not hold.

The V gene is TRBV6-1, the J gene TRBJ2-3; D possibly corresponds to TRBD2 (6 bases). This clonotype was sampled from a man younger than 35 in good health and CMV-seropositive. Input material: PBMCs. Here the CDR3 DNA reads TGTGCCAGCAGTGAACTGCAGGGAGGACCAGATACGCAGTATTTT. Amino acid sequence: CASSELQGGPDTQYF.